This T cell receptor (beta chain) was sequenced for a study of blood T cell repertoires in COVID-19. Study-level background: Some COVID-19 samples were acute and others convalescent; all came from the United States, Italy and Spain. PBMCs, B-cell-depleted T cells, or T cells were the source of the cDNA or gDNA that made up the material.

As handled by the study authors: The authors estimated nucleated cell counts from reference gene primer amplification. The protocol was immunoSEQ multiplex PCR, while the TCRdb copy is restricted to in-frame clones and leaves out a portion. V and J calls and clone size are given by that table; D and trimming were obtained from the DNA. This sample has more than 35,000 clones; roughly nine tenths occur once, and the top ten carry around 20%. The clonotype was recovered from a man in his 60s with acute or convalescent COVID-19. The material sequenced was peripheral blood.

The CDR3 spells CATSDPSTDSNYGYTF. As DNA, the CDR3 is TGTGCCACCAGTGATCCGTCGACGGACTCTAACTATGGCTACACCTTC. The chain is built from TRBV24-1 and TRBJ1-2; D is unresolved. This CDR3 is 16 amino acids long. Germline lookup yields CDR1 KGHDR and CDR2 SFDVKD. Trimming removed 3 bases from V and 0 bases from J, with 13 bases in between.